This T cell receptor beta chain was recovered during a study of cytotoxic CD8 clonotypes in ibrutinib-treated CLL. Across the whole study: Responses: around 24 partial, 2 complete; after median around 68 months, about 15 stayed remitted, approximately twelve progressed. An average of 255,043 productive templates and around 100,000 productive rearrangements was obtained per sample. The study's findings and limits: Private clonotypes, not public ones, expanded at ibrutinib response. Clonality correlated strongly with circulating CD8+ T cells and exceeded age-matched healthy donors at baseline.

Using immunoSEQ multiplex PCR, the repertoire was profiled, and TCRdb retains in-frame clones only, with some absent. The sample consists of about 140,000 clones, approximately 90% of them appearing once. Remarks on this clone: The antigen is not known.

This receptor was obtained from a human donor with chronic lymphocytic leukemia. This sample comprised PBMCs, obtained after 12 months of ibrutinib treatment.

The CDR3 region has the DNA TGTGCCAGCAAGCAGGGAGGGACAGATACGCAGTATTTT. Encoded protein: CASKQGGTDTQYF. The chain has TRBV6-5 and TRBJ2-3, with 7 bases identical to TRBD2. This CDR3 spans 13 amino acids. Germline V gives CDR1 MNHEY, CDR2 SVGAGI. V dropped 7 bases and J dropped 3; count of bases not matched to a gene: 4.